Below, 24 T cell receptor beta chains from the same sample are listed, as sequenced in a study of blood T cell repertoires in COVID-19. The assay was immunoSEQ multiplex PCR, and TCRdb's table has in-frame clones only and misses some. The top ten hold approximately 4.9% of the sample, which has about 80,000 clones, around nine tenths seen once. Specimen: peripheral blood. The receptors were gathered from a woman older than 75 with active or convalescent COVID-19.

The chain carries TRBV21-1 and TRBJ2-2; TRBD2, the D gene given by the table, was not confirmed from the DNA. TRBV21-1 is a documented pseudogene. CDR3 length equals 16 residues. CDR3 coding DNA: TGTGCCAGCAGCAAAATTGAGGCACCGAACACCGGGGAGCTGTTTTTT. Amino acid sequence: CASSKIEAPNTGELFF.

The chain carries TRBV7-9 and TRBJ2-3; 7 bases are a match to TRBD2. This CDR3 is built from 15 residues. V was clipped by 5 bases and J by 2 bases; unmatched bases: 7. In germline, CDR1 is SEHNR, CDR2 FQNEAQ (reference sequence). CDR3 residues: CASSPVGGFTDTQYF. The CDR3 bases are TGTGCCAGCAGCCCGGTGGGGGGGTTCACAGATACGCAGTATTTT.

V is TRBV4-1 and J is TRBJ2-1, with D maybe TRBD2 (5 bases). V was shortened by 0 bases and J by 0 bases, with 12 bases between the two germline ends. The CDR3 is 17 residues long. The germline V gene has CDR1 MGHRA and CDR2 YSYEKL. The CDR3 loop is CASSQDRTLSSYNEQFF. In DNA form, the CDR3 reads TGCGCCAGCAGCCAAGACCGGACTCTGAGCTCCTACAATGAGCAGTTCTTC.

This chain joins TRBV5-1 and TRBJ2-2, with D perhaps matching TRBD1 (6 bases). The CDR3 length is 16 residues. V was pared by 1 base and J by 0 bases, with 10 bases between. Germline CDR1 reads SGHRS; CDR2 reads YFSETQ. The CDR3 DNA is TGCGCCAGCAGCTTGCAGGGGAGCGCGAACACCGGGGAGCTGTTTTTT. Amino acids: CASSLQGSANTGELFF. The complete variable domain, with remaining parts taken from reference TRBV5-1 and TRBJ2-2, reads KAGVTQTPRYLIKTRGQQVTLSCSPISGHRSVSWYQQTPGQGLQFLFEYFSETQRNKGNFPGRFSGRQFSNSRSEMNVSTLELGDSALYLCASSLQGSANTGELFFGEGSRLTVL.

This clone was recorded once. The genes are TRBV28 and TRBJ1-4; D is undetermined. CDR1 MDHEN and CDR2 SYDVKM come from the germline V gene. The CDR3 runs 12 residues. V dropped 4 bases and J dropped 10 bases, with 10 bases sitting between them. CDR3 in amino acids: CASSSQSAKLFF. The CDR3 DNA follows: TGTGCCAGCAGTTCCCAGTCCGCAAAACTGTTTTTT.

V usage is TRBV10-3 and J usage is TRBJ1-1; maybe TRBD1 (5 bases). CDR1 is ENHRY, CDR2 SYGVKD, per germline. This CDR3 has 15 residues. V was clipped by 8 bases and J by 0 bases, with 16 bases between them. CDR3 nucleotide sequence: TGTGCCATCGGGGACTCTGTTACTATGAACACTGAAGCTTTCTTT. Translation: CAIGDSVTMNTEAFF.

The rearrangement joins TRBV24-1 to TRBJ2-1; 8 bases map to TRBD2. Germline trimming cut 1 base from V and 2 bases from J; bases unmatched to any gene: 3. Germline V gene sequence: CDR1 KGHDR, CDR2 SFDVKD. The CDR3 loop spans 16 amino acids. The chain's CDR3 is CATSDLAGETYNEQFF. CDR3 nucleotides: TGTGCCACCAGTGATTTAGCGGGAGAAACCTACAATGAGCAGTTCTTC.

The CDR3 protein is CASSPSRRYEQYF. The CDR3 coding sequence is TGTGCCAGCAGCCCGAGCAGGCGCTACGAGCAGTACTTC. This chain connects TRBV7-2 to TRBJ2-7; no clear D. Per germline, CDR1 SGHTA and CDR2 FQGNSA. The CDR3 covers 13 residues. Trimming pared 5 bases from V and 3 bases from J, leaving 11 bases between.

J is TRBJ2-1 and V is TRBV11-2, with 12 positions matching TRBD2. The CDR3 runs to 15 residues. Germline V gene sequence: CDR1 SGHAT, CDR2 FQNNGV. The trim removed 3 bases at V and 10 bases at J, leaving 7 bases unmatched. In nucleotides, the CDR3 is TGTGCCAGCAGCTTTGTCCGGCTAGCGGGAGGGGAGCAGTTCTTC. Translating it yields CASSFVRLAGGEQFF.

The CDR3 protein is CASSQARTRDQPQHF. For the CDR3, the DNA is TGTGCCAGCAGCCAAGCCCGGACTAGGGATCAGCCCCAGCATTTT. The chain joins TRBV3-1 (or the pseudogene TRBV3-2) to TRBJ1-5; no clear D gene. CDR3 length: 15 amino acids. The V gene's germline CDR1 is LGHDT and CDR2 YNNKEL (reference sequence). V was cut by 1 base and J by 5 bases, with 12 bases left in between.

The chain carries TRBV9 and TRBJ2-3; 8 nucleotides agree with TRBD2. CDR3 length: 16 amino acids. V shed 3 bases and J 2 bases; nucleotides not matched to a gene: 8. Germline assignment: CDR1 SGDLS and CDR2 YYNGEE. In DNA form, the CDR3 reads TGTGCCAGCAGCGAGAAGGAACTAGCGGTCACAGATACGCAGTATTTT. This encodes CASSEKELAVTDTQYF.

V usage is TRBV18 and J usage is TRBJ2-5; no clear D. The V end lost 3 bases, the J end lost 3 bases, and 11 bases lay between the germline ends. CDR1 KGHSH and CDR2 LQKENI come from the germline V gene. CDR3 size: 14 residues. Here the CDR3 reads CASSPSWQKETQYF. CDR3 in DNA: TGTGCCAGCTCACCTTCATGGCAGAAAGAGACCCAGTACTTC. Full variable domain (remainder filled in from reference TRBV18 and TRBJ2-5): NAGVMQNPRHLVRRRGQEARLRCSPMKGHSHVYWYRQLPEEGLKFMVYLQKENIIDESGMPKERFSAEFPKEGPSILRIQQVVRGDSAAYFCASSPSWQKETQYFGPGTRLLVL.

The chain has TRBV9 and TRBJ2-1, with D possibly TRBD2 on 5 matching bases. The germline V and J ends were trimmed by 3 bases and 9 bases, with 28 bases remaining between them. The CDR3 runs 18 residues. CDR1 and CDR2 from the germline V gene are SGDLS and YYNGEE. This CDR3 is CASSGDRPSGAFFSEQFF. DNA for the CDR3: TGTGCCAGCAGCGGAGATCGGCCCAGCGGCGCCTTTTTCAGTGAGCAGTTCTTC.

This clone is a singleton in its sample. The CDR3 bases are TGTGCCAGCAGCTTATATGAGGAAAACACAGATACGCAGTATTTT. Translating it yields CASSLYEENTDTQYF. The chain recombines TRBV7-9 with TRBJ2-3, with D unresolved. This CDR3 contains 15 residues. Trimming left V 2 bases short and J 2 bases short, with 11 bases between. Germline CDR1 SEHNR, CDR2 FQNEAQ (reference sequence).

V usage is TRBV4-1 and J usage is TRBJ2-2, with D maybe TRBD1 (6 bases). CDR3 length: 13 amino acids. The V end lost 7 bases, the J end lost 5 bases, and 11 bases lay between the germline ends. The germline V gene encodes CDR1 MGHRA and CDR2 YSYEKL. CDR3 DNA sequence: TGCGCCAGCACCAAAACAGGGACCGGGGAGCTGTTTTTT. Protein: CASTKTGTGELFF.

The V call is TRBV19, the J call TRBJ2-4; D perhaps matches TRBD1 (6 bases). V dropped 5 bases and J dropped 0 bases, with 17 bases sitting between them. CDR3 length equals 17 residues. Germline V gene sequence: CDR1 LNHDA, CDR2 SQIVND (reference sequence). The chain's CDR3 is CASSPLGQSLAKNIQYF. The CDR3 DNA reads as TGTGCCAGTAGTCCCTTAGGACAGTCCTTAGCCAAAAACATTCAGTACTTC.

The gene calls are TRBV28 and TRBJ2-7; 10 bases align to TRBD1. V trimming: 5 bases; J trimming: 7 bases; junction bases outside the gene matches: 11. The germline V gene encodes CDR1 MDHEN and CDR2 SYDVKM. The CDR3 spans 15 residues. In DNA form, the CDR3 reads TGTGCCAGCAGTCAAGGGGGACAGGGGCAGGTAGAGCAGTACTTC. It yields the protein CASSQGGQGQVEQYF.

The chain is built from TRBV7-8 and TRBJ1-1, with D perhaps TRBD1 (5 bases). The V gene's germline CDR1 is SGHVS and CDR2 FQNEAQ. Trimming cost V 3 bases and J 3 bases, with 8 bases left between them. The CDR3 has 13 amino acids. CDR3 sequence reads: CASSFTRDTEAFF. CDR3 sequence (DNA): TGTGCCAGCAGCTTTACCAGGGACACTGAAGCTTTCTTT.

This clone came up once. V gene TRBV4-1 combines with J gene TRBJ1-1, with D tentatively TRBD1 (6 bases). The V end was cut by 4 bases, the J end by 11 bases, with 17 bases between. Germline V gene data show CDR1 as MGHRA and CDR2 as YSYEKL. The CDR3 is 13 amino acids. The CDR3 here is CASSRQGGGWAFF. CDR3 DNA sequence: TGCGCCAGCAGCCGGCAAGGGGGTGGATGGGCTTTCTTT.

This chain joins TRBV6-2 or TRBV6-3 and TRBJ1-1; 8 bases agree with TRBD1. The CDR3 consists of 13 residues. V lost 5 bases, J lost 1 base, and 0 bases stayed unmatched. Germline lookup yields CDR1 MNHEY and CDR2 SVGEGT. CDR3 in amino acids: CASSGQGNTEAFF. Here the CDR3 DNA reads TGTGCCAGCAGTGGACAGGGGAACACTGAAGCTTTCTTT.

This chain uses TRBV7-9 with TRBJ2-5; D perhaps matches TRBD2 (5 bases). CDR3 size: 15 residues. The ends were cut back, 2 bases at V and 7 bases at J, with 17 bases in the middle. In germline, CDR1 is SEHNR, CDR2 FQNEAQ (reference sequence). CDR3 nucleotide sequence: TGTGCCAGCAGCTTAAGCGGAACGCGTCCCCGGACCCAGTACTTC. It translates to CASSLSGTRPRTQYF.

In DNA form, the CDR3 reads TGCGCCAGCAGCCTAGCGGGAGCTTGGGAGCAGTTCTTC. Protein sequence: CASSLAGAWEQFF. V gene TRBV5-1 combines with J gene TRBJ2-1, with 10 bases fitting TRBD2. The J segment lost 10 bases and the V segment lost 4 bases, leaving 5 bases of the junction unmatched. This CDR3 has 13 residues. In germline, CDR1 is SGHRS, CDR2 YFSETQ.

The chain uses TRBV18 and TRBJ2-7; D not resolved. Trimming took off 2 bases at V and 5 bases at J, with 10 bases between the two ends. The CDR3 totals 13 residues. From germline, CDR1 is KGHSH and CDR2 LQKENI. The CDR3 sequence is CASSPRSPDEQYF. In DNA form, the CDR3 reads TGTGCCAGCTCACCAAGAAGCCCCGACGAGCAGTACTTC.

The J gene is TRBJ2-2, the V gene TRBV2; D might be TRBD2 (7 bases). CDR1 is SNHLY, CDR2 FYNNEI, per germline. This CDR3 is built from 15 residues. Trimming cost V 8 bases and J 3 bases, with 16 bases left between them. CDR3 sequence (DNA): TGTGCCAGCTGGGAGGGGGGCCTCTACACCGGGGAGCTGTTTTTT. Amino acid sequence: CASWEGGLYTGELFF. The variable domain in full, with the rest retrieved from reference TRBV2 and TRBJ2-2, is EPEVTQTPSHQVTQMGQEVILRCVPISNHLYFYWYRQILGQKVEFLVSFYNNEISEKSEIFDDQFSVERPDGSNFTLKIRSTKLEDSAMYFCASWEGGLYTGELFFGEGSRLTVL.